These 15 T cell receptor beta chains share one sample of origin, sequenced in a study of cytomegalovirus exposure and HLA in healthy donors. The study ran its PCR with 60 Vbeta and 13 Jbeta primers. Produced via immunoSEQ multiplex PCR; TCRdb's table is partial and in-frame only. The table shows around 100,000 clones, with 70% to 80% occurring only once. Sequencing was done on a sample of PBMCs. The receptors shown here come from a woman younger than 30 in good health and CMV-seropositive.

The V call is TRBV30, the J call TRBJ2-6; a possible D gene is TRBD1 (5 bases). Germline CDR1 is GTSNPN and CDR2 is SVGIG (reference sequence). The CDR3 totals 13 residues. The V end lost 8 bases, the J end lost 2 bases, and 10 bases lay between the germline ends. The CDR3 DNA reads TGTGCCCGCCGACAGACTGGGGCCAACGTCCTGACTTTC. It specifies CARRQTGANVLTF.

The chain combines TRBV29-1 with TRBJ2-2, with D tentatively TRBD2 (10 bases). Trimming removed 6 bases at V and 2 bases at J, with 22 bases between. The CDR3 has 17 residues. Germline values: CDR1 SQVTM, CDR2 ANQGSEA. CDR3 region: CSVQGALAGDNTGELFF. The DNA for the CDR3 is TGCAGCGTACAGGGGGCTCTAGCGGGAGATAACACCGGGGAGCTGTTTTTT.

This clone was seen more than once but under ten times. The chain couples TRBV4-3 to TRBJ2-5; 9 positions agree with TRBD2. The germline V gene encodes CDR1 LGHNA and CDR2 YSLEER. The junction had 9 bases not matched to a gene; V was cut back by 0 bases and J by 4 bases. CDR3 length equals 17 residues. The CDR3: CASSQDPLAGFVETQYF. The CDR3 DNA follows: TGCGCCAGCAGCCAAGATCCCCTAGCGGGGTTTGTAGAGACCCAGTACTTC.

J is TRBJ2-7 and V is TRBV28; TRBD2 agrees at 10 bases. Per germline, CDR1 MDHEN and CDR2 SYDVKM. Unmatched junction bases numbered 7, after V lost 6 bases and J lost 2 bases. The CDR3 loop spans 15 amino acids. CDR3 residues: CASRPTSGATYEQYF. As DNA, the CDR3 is TGTGCCAGCAGGCCAACTAGCGGGGCCACCTACGAGCAGTACTTC.

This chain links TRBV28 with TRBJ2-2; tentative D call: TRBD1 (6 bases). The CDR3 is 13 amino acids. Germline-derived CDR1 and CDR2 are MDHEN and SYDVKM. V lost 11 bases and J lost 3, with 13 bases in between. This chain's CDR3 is CAAMKGDTGELFF. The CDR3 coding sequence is TGTGCCGCGATGAAGGGGGACACCGGGGAGCTGTTTTTT.

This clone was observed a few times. The CDR3: CASSSPGEYSYEQYF. The CDR3 coding sequence is TGTGCCAGTAGTTCGCCCGGGGAGTATTCCTACGAGCAGTACTTC. V gene TRBV19 combines with J gene TRBJ2-7; tentatively, D is TRBD2 (5 bases). Germline V gene data show CDR1 as LNHDA and CDR2 as SQIVND (reference sequence). The length of the CDR3 is 15 residues. V was shortened by 5 bases and J by 1 base, with 15 bases between the two germline ends.

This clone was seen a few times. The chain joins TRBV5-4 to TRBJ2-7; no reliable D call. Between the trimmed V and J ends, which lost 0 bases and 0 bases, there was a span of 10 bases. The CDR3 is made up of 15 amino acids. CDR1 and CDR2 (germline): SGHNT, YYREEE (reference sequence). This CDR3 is CASSLEPVISYEQYF. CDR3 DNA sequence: TGTGCCAGCAGCTTGGAACCAGTTATCTCCTACGAGCAGTACTTC. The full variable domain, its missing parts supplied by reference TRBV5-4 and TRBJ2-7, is ETGVTQSPTHLIKTRGQQVTLRCSSQSGHNTVSWYQQALGQGPQFIFQYYREEENGRGNFPPRFSGLQFPNYSSELNVNALELDDSALYLCASSLEPVISYEQYFGPGTRLTVT.

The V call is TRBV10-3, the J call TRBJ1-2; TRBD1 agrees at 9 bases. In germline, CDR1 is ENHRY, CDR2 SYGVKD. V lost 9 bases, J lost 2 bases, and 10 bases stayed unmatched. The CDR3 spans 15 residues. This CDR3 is CAIAPGQGSNYGYTF. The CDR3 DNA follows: TGTGCCATTGCTCCGGGACAGGGCTCAAACTATGGCTACACCTTC.

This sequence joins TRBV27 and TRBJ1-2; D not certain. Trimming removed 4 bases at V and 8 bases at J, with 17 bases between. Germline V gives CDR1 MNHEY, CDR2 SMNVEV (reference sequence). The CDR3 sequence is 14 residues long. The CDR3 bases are TGTGCCAGCAGTTCAACCAGTCTCCTTGAAGGCTACACCTTC. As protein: CASSSTSLLEGYTF.

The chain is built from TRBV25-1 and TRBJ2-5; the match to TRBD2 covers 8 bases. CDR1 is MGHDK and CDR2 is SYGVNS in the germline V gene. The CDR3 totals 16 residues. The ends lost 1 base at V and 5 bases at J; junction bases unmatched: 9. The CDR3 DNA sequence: TGTGCCAGCAGTGAATTCGGGGCGGGAGGAGGGGAGACCCAGTACTTC. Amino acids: CASSEFGAGGGETQYF.

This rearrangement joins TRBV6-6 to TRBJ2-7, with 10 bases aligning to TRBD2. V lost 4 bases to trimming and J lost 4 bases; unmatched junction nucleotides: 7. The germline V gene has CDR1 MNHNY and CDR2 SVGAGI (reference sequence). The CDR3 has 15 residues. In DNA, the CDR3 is TGTGCCAGCAGTTCCGCGGCTAGCGGGAGTTACGAGCAGTACTTC. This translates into CASSSAASGSYEQYF.

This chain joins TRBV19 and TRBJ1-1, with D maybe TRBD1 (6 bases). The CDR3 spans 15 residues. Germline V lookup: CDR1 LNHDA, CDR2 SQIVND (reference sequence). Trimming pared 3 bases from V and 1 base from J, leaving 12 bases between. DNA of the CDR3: TGTGCCAGTAGTATCGGCGGGGGGCCGAACACTGAAGCTTTCTTT. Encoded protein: CASSIGGGPNTEAFF.

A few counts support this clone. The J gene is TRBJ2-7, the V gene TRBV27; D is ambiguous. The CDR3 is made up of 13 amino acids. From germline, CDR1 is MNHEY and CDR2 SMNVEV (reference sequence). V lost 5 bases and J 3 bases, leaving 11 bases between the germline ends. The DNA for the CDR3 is TGTGCCAGCAGTCGCCAACAAGTCTACGAGCAGTACTTC. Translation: CASSRQQVYEQYF.

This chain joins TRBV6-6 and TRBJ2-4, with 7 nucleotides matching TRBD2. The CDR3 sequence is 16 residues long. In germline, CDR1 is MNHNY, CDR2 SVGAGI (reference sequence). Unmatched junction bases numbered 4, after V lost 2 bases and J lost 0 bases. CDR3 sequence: CASSYMAGVAKNIQYF. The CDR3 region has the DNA TGTGCCAGCAGTTACATGGCGGGGGTAGCCAAAAACATTCAGTACTTC.

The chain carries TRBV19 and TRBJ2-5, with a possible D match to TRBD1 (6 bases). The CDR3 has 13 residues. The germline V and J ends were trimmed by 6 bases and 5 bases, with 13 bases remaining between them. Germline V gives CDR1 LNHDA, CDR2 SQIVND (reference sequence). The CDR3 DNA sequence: TGTGCCAGTAGCCTGACAGGATTGGAGACCCAGTACTTC. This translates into CASSLTGLETQYF.